This T cell receptor beta chain emerged from a study of vaccination and CD4 T cells after COVID-19. Study at large: Participants, all vaccine recipients, received two doses of either BNT162b2 or mRNA-1273. Investigators drew the post-COVID samples a median around 96 days after diagnosis, with a range of 35 to 161.

This sample's treatment: roughly ten-day PBMC culture with coronavirus spike peptide pools or control peptides (ViraFEST assay). Cultured CD4+ T cells had their DNA profiled by the Oncomine TCR Beta short-read assay. TCRdb recomputed calls from the PCR reads with MiXCR, one row per CDR3 protein. The data contain 13,000 or so distinct CDR3 sequences, 61% of them singletons. Note on this clonotype: Its matching antigen is unknown.

Overall study findings and caveats: In convalescent patients, 304 of 307 vaccine-specific clones were spike mono-reactive.

Sequencing used CD4+ T cells from blood, cultured in vitro. The clonotype comes from a human donor who had recovered from COVID-19.

CDR3 sequence reads: CSASGTAYSGANVLTF. The DNA of the CDR3 is TGCAGTGCTTCCGGGACAGCCTACTCTGGGGCCAACGTCCTGACTTTC. This chain joins TRBV20-1 and TRBJ2-6; TRBD1 matches at 7 bases. J gave up 0 bases and V 5 bases, and 7 bases lay outside the gene matches. The CDR3 spans 16 residues. CDR1 and CDR2 (germline): DFQATT, SNEGSKA (reference sequence).